A selection of T cell receptor beta chains follows, all from one sample in a study of T-cell reconstitution after alpha-beta-depleted transplantation in children. TCRdb recomputed calls from the PCR reads with MiXCR, one row per CDR3 protein. The top ten clones hold 2% to 3% of a sample with about 240,000 distinct CDR3 sequences, under 30% of them seen once. Sequencing was performed on PBMCs, taken before TCRalphabeta/CD19-depleted stem cell transplant. The origin of the receptors is a girl aged 2-10 years with Fanconi anemia, due to receive a stem cell transplant. The CDR3 runs from the conserved cysteine through the conserved F or W. The order of the fields is D gene, J gene, V gene, clone size, CDR3 DNA, CDR3 protein. A D gene is named only where the DNA matches it firmly. Clone size appears in some rows only: once, few, many, or a class for an expanded clone.

d_call: TRBD2; j_call: TRBJ2-2; v_call: TRBV10-3; clone_size: many; cdr3_nt: TGTGCCATCACCCCTAGCGGGAACACCGGGGAGCTGTTTTTT; cdr3_aa: CAITPSGNTGELFF
d_call: .; j_call: TRBJ2-2; v_call: TRBV7-3; clone_size: .; cdr3_nt: TGTGCCAGCAGCTTAAGGAGGGGCGGGACCGGGGAGCTGTTTTTT; cdr3_aa: CASSLRRGGTGELFF
d_call: TRBD2; j_call: TRBJ2-1; v_call: TRBV20-1; clone_size: .; cdr3_nt: TGCAGTGCTAGGGGACTAGCGGGGTCGCAGTTCTTC; cdr3_aa: CSARGLAGSQFF
d_call: .; j_call: TRBJ2-5; v_call: TRBV20-1; clone_size: few; cdr3_nt: TGCAGTGGCCCGACAGGAGAGACCCAGTACTTC; cdr3_aa: CSGPTGETQYF
d_call: .; j_call: TRBJ2-7; v_call: TRBV29-1; clone_size: few; cdr3_nt: TGCAGCGCGAGTACTAGAGCCGAGCAGTACTTC; cdr3_aa: CSASTRAEQYF
d_call: TRBD2; j_call: TRBJ2-5; v_call: TRBV20-1; clone_size: .; cdr3_nt: TGCAGTGCTAGGGCTTCTATCCATACCGGGACTAGGAGTGGAGAGACCCAGTACTTC; cdr3_aa: CSARASIHTGTRSGETQYF
d_call: .; j_call: TRBJ1-4; v_call: TRBV12-3/TRBV12-4; clone_size: few; cdr3_nt: TGTGCCAGCAGTTTCTACACCGCCGAGGGGGAAAAACTGTTTTTT; cdr3_aa: CASSFYTAEGEKLFF
d_call: .; j_call: TRBJ2-3; v_call: TRBV29-1; clone_size: many; cdr3_nt: TGCAGCGGGGGGGCTCCAGATACGCAGTATTTT; cdr3_aa: CSGGAPDTQYF
d_call: .; j_call: TRBJ2-5; v_call: TRBV9; clone_size: few; cdr3_nt: TGTGCCAGCAGTATGCCCGGACACCTCCAAGAGACCCAGTACTTC; cdr3_aa: CASSMPGHLQETQYF
d_call: .; j_call: TRBJ2-2; v_call: TRBV11-1; clone_size: once; cdr3_nt: TGTGCCAGCAGCTTAAGATGGGGTCTAGCGCGCAACACCGGGGAGCTGTTTTTT; cdr3_aa: CASSLRWGLARNTGELFF
d_call: .; j_call: TRBJ1-3; v_call: TRBV21-1; clone_size: .; cdr3_nt: TGTGCCAGCAGCAAGGGTGACAGGGGTTTGGACACCATATATTTT; cdr3_aa: CASSKGDRGLDTIYF
d_call: .; j_call: TRBJ2-5; v_call: TRBV5-1; clone_size: few; cdr3_nt: TGCGCCAGCACGGGGGAAGGTAACAGACAAGAGACCCAGTACTTC; cdr3_aa: CASTGEGNRQETQYF
d_call: TRBD2; j_call: TRBJ2-1; v_call: TRBV20-1; clone_size: .; cdr3_nt: TGCAGTGCTAGTGATGGACTAGCGGGAGAGTACAATGAGCAGTTCTTC; cdr3_aa: CSASDGLAGEYNEQFF
d_call: TRBD2; j_call: TRBJ2-1; v_call: TRBV3-1; clone_size: .; cdr3_nt: TGTGCCAGCAGCCAAGCCGGCGGGGGGGCCATCCCTTACAATGAGCAGTTCTTC; cdr3_aa: CASSQAGGGAIPYNEQFF
d_call: .; j_call: TRBJ2-3; v_call: TRBV29-1; clone_size: many; cdr3_nt: TGCAGCCCTAGCCACCCCGCGGGCGGTACGCAGTATTTT; cdr3_aa: CSPSHPAGGTQYF
d_call: .; j_call: TRBJ2-3; v_call: TRBV15; clone_size: many; cdr3_nt: TGTGCCACCAGCAGAGATCCGGGCAGGGTGGGTACAGATACGCAGTATTTT; cdr3_aa: CATSRDPGRVGTDTQYF
d_call: .; j_call: TRBJ2-1; v_call: TRBV5-6; clone_size: few; cdr3_nt: TGTGCCAGCAGCTTTTGGTGGAGCTCCTACAATGAGCAGTTCTTC; cdr3_aa: CASSFWWSSYNEQFF
d_call: .; j_call: TRBJ2-5; v_call: TRBV10-1; clone_size: few; cdr3_nt: TGCGCCAGCAGTGAGTCGAATGGTAGGGAGACCCAGTACTTC; cdr3_aa: CASSESNGRETQYF
d_call: TRBD1; j_call: TRBJ1-2; v_call: TRBV12-3/TRBV12-4; clone_size: many; cdr3_nt: TGTGCCAGCAGTTCAGGGGGCAATGGCTACACCTTC; cdr3_aa: CASSSGGNGYTF
d_call: TRBD1; j_call: TRBJ2-5; v_call: TRBV29-1; clone_size: many; cdr3_nt: TGCAGCGTTGAAGGGATTCGGACAGGGACCTTAAGCGAGACCCAGTACTTC; cdr3_aa: CSVEGIRTGTLSETQYF
d_call: .; j_call: TRBJ2-1; v_call: TRBV12-3/TRBV12-4; clone_size: many; cdr3_nt: TGTGCCAGCAGTTTAGGCTTGGGACTTAGCCTCTACAATGAGCAGTTCTTC; cdr3_aa: CASSLGLGLSLYNEQFF
d_call: TRBD1; j_call: TRBJ2-7; v_call: TRBV20-1; clone_size: many; cdr3_nt: TGCAGTGCTCCCTATTCGGGACAGGGGTACGAGCAGTACTTC; cdr3_aa: CSAPYSGQGYEQYF